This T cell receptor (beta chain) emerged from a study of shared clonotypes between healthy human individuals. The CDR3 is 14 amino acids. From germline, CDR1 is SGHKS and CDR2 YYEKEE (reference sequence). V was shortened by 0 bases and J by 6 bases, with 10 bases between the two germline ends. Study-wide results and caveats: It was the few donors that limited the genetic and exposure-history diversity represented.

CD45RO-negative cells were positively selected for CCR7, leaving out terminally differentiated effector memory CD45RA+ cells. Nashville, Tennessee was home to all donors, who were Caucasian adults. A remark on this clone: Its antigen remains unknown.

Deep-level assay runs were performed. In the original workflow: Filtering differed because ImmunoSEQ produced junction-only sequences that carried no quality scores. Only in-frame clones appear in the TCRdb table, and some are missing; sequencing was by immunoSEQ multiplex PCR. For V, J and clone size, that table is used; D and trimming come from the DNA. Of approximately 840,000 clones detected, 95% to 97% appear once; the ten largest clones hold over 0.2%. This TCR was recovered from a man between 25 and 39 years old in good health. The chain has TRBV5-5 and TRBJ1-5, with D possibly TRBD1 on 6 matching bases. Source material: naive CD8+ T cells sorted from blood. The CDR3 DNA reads TGTGCCAGCAGCTTGGAAAGGGGGACTCAGCCCCAGCATTTT. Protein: CASSLERGTQPQHF.